This T cell receptor (beta chain) was retrieved from a study of blood T cell repertoires in COVID-19. Study background: Some COVID-19 samples were acute and others convalescent; all came from the United States, Italy and Spain.

Germline trimming cut 4 bases from V and 4 bases from J; bases unmatched to any gene: 6. In germline, CDR1 is SGHRS, CDR2 YFSETQ. This CDR3 is built from 14 residues. Only in-frame clones appear in the TCRdb table, and some are missing; sequencing was by immunoSEQ multiplex PCR. The repertoire includes about 98,000 clones, approximately 84% of them detected once, and over 8.5% sits in the top ten. The specimen was peripheral blood. V gene TRBV5-1 combines with J gene TRBJ1-1, with 8 nucleotides matching TRBD1. The clonotype was recovered from a woman at least 80 years old with acute or convalescent COVID-19. CDR3 nucleotides: TGCGCCAGCAGCACTAGAACAGGGGGCACTGAAGCTTTCTTT. Translation gives CASSTRTGGTEAFF.